The source of this T cell receptor beta chain is a study of blood T cell repertoires in COVID-19. The overall study: Samples representing acute and convalescent COVID-19 were sourced from the United States, Italy and Spain. T cells, B-cell-depleted T cells, or PBMCs supplied cDNA or gDNA.

Germline V gene sequence: CDR1 MDHEN, CDR2 SYDVKM. The CDR3 spans 15 residues. V shed 6 bases and J shed 0 bases, with 12 bases lying between them. In the authors' workflow: Researchers report that nucleated cell counts were estimated from reference gene primer amplification. Some clones are missing from TCRdb's copy, which holds only in-frame ones; the method was immunoSEQ multiplex PCR. That table supplies the V and J calls and clone size; D and trimming were determined from the DNA. This table has about 250,000 clones, around 80% appearing once. The chain recombines TRBV28 with TRBJ1-5; a possible D gene is TRBD1 (5 bases). This TCR was sampled from a human donor in a cohort sampled during active COVID-19. The material sequenced was peripheral blood. Here the CDR3 reads CASSLGTFSNQPQHF. CDR3 nucleotide sequence: TGTGCCAGCAGCCTCGGGACTTTTAGCAATCAGCCCCAGCATTTT. Complete variable domain (other parts from reference TRBV28 and TRBJ1-5): DVKVTQSSRYLVKRTGEKVFLECVQDMDHENMFWYRQDPGLGLRLIYFSYDVKMKEKGDIPEGYSVSREKKERFSLILESASTNQTSMYLCASSLGTFSNQPQHFGDGTRLSIL.